These 17 T cell receptor beta chains were all obtained from the same sample, sequenced in a study of early T cells in non-severe SARS-CoV-2 infection (dated by TCRdb to the early 2020s). Library creation used 5' RACE. TCRdb names NextSeq 500 as the instrument used. TCRdb handled the public reads itself, with Q25 trimming in fastp and clone calling in MiXCR, and kept productive beta chains. Identical CDR3 protein sequences are pooled into one entry, listed with their most common genes and DNA. The sample contains fewer than 25,000 distinct CDR3 sequences, about 3.7% of them found a single time. Of the sample, around 5.6% falls within the top ten clones. Specimen: whole blood. These TCRs come from an adult who was a healthcare worker with PCR-confirmed SARS-CoV-2 infection or an uninfected control (not recorded which).

This clonotype is medium-sized in the sample. This sequence joins TRBV6-2 or TRBV6-3 and TRBJ2-6, with a weak D call TRBD2 (6 bases). Germline CDR1 MNHEY, CDR2 SVGEGT. The ends were cut back, 5 bases at V and 2 bases at J, with 16 bases in the middle. The length of the CDR3 is 17 residues. The CDR3 DNA is TGTGCCAGCAGTCCCCCGCGGGCGGGGACTGGGGCCAACGTCCTGACTTTC. This gives the protein CASSPPRAGTGANVLTF.

In this sample, this clonotype is medium-sized (0.01 to 0.1%). The rearrangement uses TRBV7-6 and TRBJ1-5; D call uncertain. The CDR3 covers 17 residues. Germline V lookup: CDR1 SGHVS, CDR2 FNYEAQ. The germline V and J ends were trimmed by 2 bases and 1 base, with 15 bases remaining between them. The CDR3 sequence is CASSLSVGYGSNQPQHF. CDR3 bases: TGTGCCAGCAGCTTAAGCGTAGGGTACGGGAGCAATCAGCCCCAGCATTTT.

This clonotype showed up many times. J is TRBJ2-5 and V is TRBV7-9; a weak D match, TRBD1 (6 bases). Looked up from germline, CDR1 is SEHNR and CDR2 is FQNEAQ (reference sequence). The CDR3 covers 13 residues. The V end lost 5 bases, the J end lost 0 bases, and 7 bases lay between the germline ends. The CDR3 protein is CASSDRYQETQYF. The CDR3 DNA reads as TGTGCCAGCAGCGACAGGTACCAAGAGACCCAGTACTTC.

This clonotype ranks as medium-sized (0.01 to 0.1%). The chain joins TRBV29-1 to TRBJ2-3; the D is unclear. The V end was cut by 2 bases, the J end by 0 bases, with 0 bases between. There are 11 residues in the CDR3. Germline CDR1 is SQVTM and CDR2 is ANQGSEA. CDR3 residues: CSVESTDTQYF. The CDR3 DNA reads TGCAGCGTTGAAAGCACAGATACGCAGTATTTT.

The sample holds many counts of this clonotype. The J gene is TRBJ2-7, the V gene TRBV7-2, with 7 bases lining up with TRBD2. V lost 5 bases and J lost 3; bases outside the gene matches: 10. This CDR3 has 15 amino acids. CDR1 is SGHTA and CDR2 is FQGNSA in the germline V gene. DNA of the CDR3: TGTGCCAGCAGCATTGCCGGGACTACCTTCTACGAGCAGTACTTC. Translation: CASSIAGTTFYEQYF.

This chain joins TRBV2 and TRBJ2-5, with D possibly matching TRBD1 (6 bases). The V gene's germline CDR1 is SNHLY and CDR2 FYNNEI. With 9 bases removed from V and 3 bases from J, the gap between germline ends came to 8 bases. The CDR3 has 11 residues. The DNA for the CDR3 is TGTGCCAGTCACAGGGAAGAGACCCAGTACTTC. It specifies CASHREETQYF.

This clonotype was counted once. The V gene is TRBV7-9, the J gene TRBJ1-1; a weak D match, TRBD1 (5 bases). The germline gives CDR1 SEHNR, CDR2 FQNEAQ (reference sequence). The V end lost 5 bases, the J end lost 0 bases, and 10 bases lay between the germline ends. The CDR3 has 14 amino acids. The DNA of the CDR3 is TGTGCCAGCAGCGAGGGGCCGATGAACACTGAAGCTTTCTTT. Protein product: CASSEGPMNTEAFF.

This clonotype was counted at least ten times. The J gene is TRBJ2-7, the V gene TRBV11-2, with D perhaps TRBD2 (6 bases). The ends were cut back, 3 bases at V and 6 bases at J, with 15 bases in the middle. Germline V gene data show CDR1 as SGHAT and CDR2 as FQNNGV. The CDR3 length is 14 residues. This CDR3 reads CASSFLSGDGEQYF. The DNA for the CDR3 is TGTGCCAGCAGCTTTCTGTCGGGGGACGGCGAGCAGTACTTC.

The sample holds a few counts of this clonotype. This chain joins TRBV19 and TRBJ2-3; no clear D gene. Trimming removed 5 bases at V and 4 bases at J, with 19 bases between. CDR1 is LNHDA, CDR2 SQIVND, per germline (reference sequence). This CDR3 is built from 16 residues. The CDR3 loop is CASSRPGTRAPDTQYF. The CDR3 region has the DNA TGTGCCAGTAGTCGCCCTGGAACCCGGGCCCCAGATACGCAGTATTTT.

This clonotype has a count of ten or more. The V gene is TRBV13, the J gene TRBJ2-7; possible D gene TRBD2, 6 bases. The CDR3 runs to 15 residues. Between the trimmed V and J ends, which lost 3 bases and 0 bases, there was a span of 12 bases. CDR1 PRHDT and CDR2 FYEKMQ come from the germline V gene (reference sequence). The CDR3 coding sequence is TGTGCCAGCAGCTTCCGGGACGGGGGCTCCTACGAGCAGTACTTC. Protein product: CASSFRDGGSYEQYF.

This clonotype has ten or more counts. J is TRBJ1-1 and V is TRBV7-3; 8 bases match TRBD1. CDR1 SGHTA and CDR2 FQGTGA come from the germline V gene. CDR3 length: 19 amino acids. V lost 4 bases, J lost 1 base, and 17 bases stayed unmatched. The DNA for the CDR3 is TGTGCCAGCAGCTCCCACCCTCGGACAGGGAACTTTCGGAACACTGAAGCTTTCTTT. It specifies CASSSHPRTGNFRNTEAFF.

The chain employs TRBV7-2 and TRBJ2-3; 13 bases line up with TRBD2. With 1 base clipped from V and 5 bases from J, the junction kept 3 bases outside the gene matches. The length of the CDR3 is 16 residues. Germline V gives CDR1 SGHTA, CDR2 FQGNSA. CDR3 sequence: CASSLGLAGGRDTQYF. The CDR3 nucleotides read TGTGCCAGCAGCTTAGGACTAGCGGGAGGAAGAGATACGCAGTATTTT.

This clonotype was seen ten or more times. The V and J genes are TRBV30 and TRBJ2-1; TRBD1 aligns across 9 bases. After removal of 5 bases from V and 2 bases from J, the junction contained 4 bases not matched to a gene. The V gene's germline CDR1 is GTSNPN and CDR2 SVGIG (reference sequence). The CDR3 consists of 14 residues. The CDR3 sequence: CAWGTGMTYNEQFF. The CDR3 region has the DNA TGTGCCTGGGGGACAGGGATGACCTACAATGAGCAGTTCTTC.

This clonotype was seen at least ten times. This chain connects TRBV20-1 to TRBJ2-1; D possibly matches TRBD1 or TRBD2 (5 bases each). The CDR3 is made up of 17 amino acids. Germline V gene data show CDR1 as DFQATT and CDR2 as SNEGSKA (reference sequence). V was trimmed by 2 bases and J by 0 bases, leaving 17 bases between them. CDR3 DNA sequence: TGCAGTGCTAGAACCCACACAGAGGGACGCTCCTACAATGAGCAGTTCTTC. Amino acid sequence: CSARTHTEGRSYNEQFF.

The V call is TRBV6-7, the J call TRBJ2-2; a weak D match, TRBD2 (6 bases). TRBV6-7 is an ORF, and what it does is uncertain. The CDR3 totals 16 residues. The ends were cut back, 2 bases at V and 4 bases at J, with 14 bases in the middle. The CDR3 nucleotides read TGTGCCAGCAGTTACCCTCCCCCGGGGGTCACCGGGGAGCTGTTTTTT. Its translation is CASSYPPPGVTGELFF.

This clonotype was seen ten or more times. V usage is TRBV9 and J usage is TRBJ2-1, with D possibly matching TRBD1 (6 bases). Germline V CDR1 and CDR2: SGDLS, YYNGEE. The CDR3 is 16 residues long. Trimming took 1 base from V and 0 from J, leaving 11 bases between them. In DNA form, the CDR3 reads TGTGCCAGCAGCGTACACGGCAGGGGCTCCTACAATGAGCAGTTCTTC. This sequence encodes CASSVHGRGSYNEQFF.

This clonotype has ten or more counts. V usage is TRBV29-1 and J usage is TRBJ2-3, with a weak D call TRBD2 (5 bases). Trimming left V 0 bases short and J 1 base short, with 8 bases between. The CDR3 totals 14 residues. Germline V gene sequence: CDR1 SQVTM, CDR2 ANQGSEA. CDR3 amino acids: CSVEDGSRTDTQYF. CDR3 DNA: TGCAGCGTTGAAGATGGGAGCCGCACAGATACGCAGTATTTT.